What follows are 21 T cell receptor gamma chains derived from one specimen sequenced in a study of gammadelta T cells in human blood. TCRdb re-analyzed the RT-PCR reads via CATT. Among about 310 gamma-chain clones listed, approximately 9.9% were seen once. The sequencing input was non-Vgamma9Vdelta2 gamma-delta T cells from cord blood. The receptor source for this set is a newborn.

In its sample, this clone was seen a few times. The protein TCRdb gives is from a much larger clone and does not agree with this DNA's translation at residue 5, likely a read error; the protein shown here comes from the DNA. The V and J genes are TRGV2 and TRGJ1 or TRGJ2. The V and J ends lost 4 bases and 9 bases, in that order; junction bases with no gene match: 12. Germline CDR1 is EGSNGY and CDR2 is YDSYNSKV. This CDR3 comprises 13 residues. The chain's CDR3 is CATWERSGGKKLF. The CDR3, as DNA: TGTGCCACCTGGGAACGTTCCGGGGGTAAGAAACTCTTT.

This clone was seen more than once but under ten times. It differs at one base from a far larger clone, so likely a read error. The V call is TRGV2, the J call TRGJ1 or TRGJ2. The CDR3 has 15 residues. Germline-derived CDR1 and CDR2 are EGSNGY and YDSYNSKV. As DNA, the CDR3 is TGTGCCACCGGGGACGGGTTTGTTAATTATTATAAGAAACTCTTT. Its protein product is CATGDGFVNYYKKLF.

The sample holds a few counts of this clone. With only one base between it and a far larger clone, this is likely a read error. Other nucleotide sequences from this sample produce the same CDR3. The chain links TRGV2 to TRGJ1 or TRGJ2. CDR1 and CDR2 from the germline V gene are EGSNGY and YDSYNSKV. V dropped 4 bases and J dropped 1; count of bases not matched to a gene: 10. The CDR3 sequence is 15 residues long. Here the CDR3 DNA reads TGTGCCACCTGGGATGGGTTTGTTAATTATTATAAGAAACTCTTT. As protein: CATWDGFVNYYKKLF.

In this sample, this clone is hyperexpanded. This chain connects TRGV10 to TRGJ1 or TRGJ2. TRGV10 is an ORF for which the function is uncertain. This CDR3 is 14 amino acids long. J lost 3 bases, V lost 8 bases, and 11 bases had no gene match. The CDR3 spells CAAWDFPFYYKKLF. In nucleotides, the CDR3 is TGTGCTGCGTGGGATTTCCCGTTTTATTATAAGAAACTCTTT.

In this sample, this clone is large. This sequence joins TRGV8 and TRGJ1 or TRGJ2. The CDR3 contains 15 residues. V was pared by 2 bases and J by 3 bases, with 10 bases of the junction left unmatched. From germline, CDR1 is VENAVY and CDR2 YDSYNSRV. CDR3 sequence: CATWDNLDGYYKKLF. The CDR3 DNA sequence: TGTGCCACCTGGGATAACCTAGACGGTTATTATAAGAAACTCTTT.

Details on this clone: A far larger clone is one nucleotide away, so this likely arose from a read error. The DNA is omitted, as the CDR3 cannot be located on it reliably, and the CDR3 follows TCRdb's listing. Other DNA sequences of this sample code for an identical CDR3. A V gene of TRGV2 was called, but no J gene was assigned. Germline V gives CDR1 EGSNGY, CDR2 YDSYNSKV. The CDR3 is made up of 31 amino acids, end residues included. The chain's CDR3 is CATWDGPPIRNSLAVEQHWLSQVSIGRIQHF.

This clone turned up a few times. For this DNA, TCRdb reports the protein of a much larger clone, which diverges at residue 10, most likely from a read error; the protein presented here is translated directly from the DNA. The rearrangement links TRGV4 to TRGJ1 or TRGJ2. The CDR3 length is 13 residues. CDR1 and CDR2 (germline): EGSTGY, YDSYTSSV. The CDR3 coding sequence is TGTGCCACCTGGGATGAAGCGCATTATATGAAACTCTTT. Protein sequence: CATWDEAHYMKLF.

As regards this clone: TCRdb records a much larger clone's protein for this DNA, with a difference at residue 8 that likely arises from a read error; the protein given is the translation of the DNA. This chain joins TRGV2 and TRGJP2. Looked up from germline, CDR1 is EGSNGY and CDR2 is YDSYNSKV. The CDR3 spans 13 residues. V was clipped by 2 bases and J by 11 bases; unmatched bases: 8. The CDR3 coding sequence is TGTGCCACCTGGGACGCATTAGAGTGGATCAAGACGTTT. Amino acids: CATWDALEWIKTF.

Comments on this clone: A far larger clone is a single base away, which makes a read error likely. The chain employs TRGV4 and TRGJ1 or TRGJ2. TCRdb gives no J gene; it was assigned here by matching the DNA to germline. Germline assignment: CDR1 EGSTGY and CDR2 YDSYTSSV. This CDR3 region has 12 residues. The CDR3 DNA sequence: TGTGCCACCTGGGATGGATATTATAGGAAACTCTTT. Protein product: CATWDGYYRKLF.

This clone was detected only a few times. A read error is likely here: a far larger clone is one base away. The chain uses TRGV8 and TRGJ1 or TRGJ2. CDR3 length: 15 amino acids. Looked up from germline, CDR1 is VENAVY and CDR2 is YDSYNSRV. The CDR3 DNA sequence: TGTGCCAACTGGGATAACCTAGACGGTTATTATAAGAAACTCTTT. It is translated as CANWDNLDGYYKKLF.

This clone has just a few counts. A far larger clone differs by one base, so this is likely a read error. The J gene is TRGJ1 or TRGJ2, the V gene TRGV8. V trimming: 7 bases; J trimming: 2 bases; junction bases outside the gene matches: 2. Germline assignment: CDR1 VENAVY and CDR2 YDSYNSRV. The CDR3 extends over 11 amino acids. CDR3 DNA: TGTGCCACCTGTGATTATTATAAGAAACTCTTT. It encodes CATCDYYKKLF.

In its sample, this clone ranks as large. No DNA is shown, since the ends of the CDR3 on it are uncertain; the CDR3 is the one TCRdb lists. The identical CDR3 is also encoded by other nucleotide sequences in the sample. The V gene reported is TRGV2; the J gene is uncalled. Germline CDR1 reads EGSNGY; CDR2 reads YDSYNSKV. Both ends counted, the CDR3 spans 31 residues. The CDR3: CATWDGPPIRNSLAVEQHWLSQVSIGRIQHF.

Notes on this clone: The translation of this DNA and the TCRdb protein of a much larger clone differ at residue 8, probably owing to a read error; the protein shown here is translated from the DNA. V gene TRGV5 combines with J gene TRGJ1 or TRGJ2. The J gene was not available in TCRdb and was assigned here by matching the DNA to germline segments. Germline values: CDR1 VINAFY, CDR2 YDVSNSKD. Trimming took 0 bases from V and 6 from J; bases not matched to a gene: 5. The CDR3 is 13 amino acids. The CDR3 DNA is TGTGCCACCTGGGACAGGCGGTCTTATAAGAAACTCTTT. Amino acid sequence: CATWDRRSYKKLF.

The chain carries TRGV2 and TRGJP2. TCRdb supplies no J gene; here it was assigned by aligning the nucleotide sequence to germline. J was trimmed by 9 bases and V by 3 bases; bases with no gene match: 4. The germline V gene has CDR1 EGSNGY and CDR2 YDSYNSKV. CDR3 length equals 12 residues. CDR3 sequence (DNA): TGTGCCACCTGGGACCTGAATTGGATCAAGACGTTT. The encoded protein is CATWDLNWIKTF.

For this clone: TCRdb's protein, taken from a much larger clone, differs from this DNA's translation at residue 4, likely owing to a read error; the protein displayed comes from the DNA. The chain joins TRGV3 to TRGJP2. The germline gives CDR1 VTNTFY, CDR2 YDVSTARD (reference sequence). This CDR3 spans 13 amino acids. This CDR3 reads CATRDALDWIKTF. The CDR3 nucleotides are TGTGCCACCCGGGACGCATTAGATTGGATCAAGACGTTT.

This clone is large within its sample. The chain recombines TRGV5 with TRGJ1 or TRGJ2. The CDR3 is made up of 12 amino acids. V lost 3 bases, J lost 9 bases, and 8 bases stayed unmatched. The germline V gene has CDR1 VINAFY and CDR2 YDVSNSKD. The CDR3 loop reads CATWDATVKKLF. CDR3 DNA sequence: TGTGCCACCTGGGACGCGACGGTTAAGAAACTCTTT.

About this clone itself: TCRdb records a much larger clone's protein for this DNA, with a difference at residue 10 that likely arises from a read error; the protein given is the translation of the DNA. The V gene is given as TRGV4, and no J gene call is available. The CDR3 covers 12 residues. Germline V CDR1 and CDR2: EGSTGY, YDSYTSSV. CDR3 DNA: TGTGCCACCTGGGATGGATATTATAAGAACCTCTTT. This sequence encodes CATWDGYYKNLF.

On this clone: The TCRdb protein, from a much larger clone, departs from this DNA's translation at residue 7, likely by read error; the protein shown derives from the DNA. The chain couples TRGV1 to TRGJ1 or TRGJ2. TRGV1 qualifies as an ORF whose function is uncertain. There are 13 residues in the CDR3. The V gene end was trimmed by 0 bases and the J gene end by 5 bases; junction bases not matched to a gene: 4. The CDR3 DNA follows: TGTGCCACCTGGGACAGGCGAGATTATAAGAAACTCTTT. It is translated as CATWDRRDYKKLF.

This clone is termed large. The rearrangement uses TRGV10 and TRGJP1. TRGV10 has ORF status, its function being uncertain. The CDR3 totals 13 residues. The trim removed 8 bases at V and 0 bases at J, leaving 1 base unmatched. For the CDR3, the DNA is TGTGCTGCGTGGGATACCACTGGTTGGTTCAAGATATTT. Encoded protein: CAAWDTTGWFKIF.

About this clone: A far larger clone differs by one base, so this is likely a read error. The chain employs TRGV5 and TRGJP1. Germline lookup yields CDR1 VINAFY and CDR2 YDVSNSKD. The CDR3 is made up of 11 amino acids. The CDR3 protein is CAPWVGWFKIF. The CDR3 DNA reads TGTGCCCCCTGGGTTGGTTGGTTCAAGATATTT.

By proportion, this clone is large (0.1 to 1%). The rearrangement uses TRGV2 and TRGJP. CDR1 is EGSNGY and CDR2 is YDSYNSKV in the germline V gene. The CDR3 sequence is 16 residues long. J was trimmed by 4 bases and V by 0 bases; bases with no gene match: 0. The CDR3 DNA reads as TGTGCCACCTGGGACGGGCAAGAGTTGGGCAAAAAAATCAAGGTATTT. Protein product: CATWDGQELGKKIKVF.